This TCR beta chain was identified in a study of T-cell memory formation after mild COVID-19. V lost 5 bases and J 1 base, leaving 15 bases between the germline ends. Germline V lookup: CDR1 KGHDR, CDR2 SFDVKD. The CDR3 length is 16 residues. TCRdb re-called the 5' RACE reads with MiXCR, one entry per CDR3 protein. The repertoire includes under 250,000 distinct CDR3 sequences, 15% to 19% of them detected once, and more than 2% sits in the top ten. The clonotype originates from an adult woman who had mild COVID-19 (a few samples of this study predate the infection). Cell type and time point are not known. V and J are TRBV24-1 and TRBJ2-3, with no clear D. Sequencing was carried out using PBMCs or a T cell subset sorted from them (not recorded which). CDR3 protein: CATSGLRFGGTDTQYF. The CDR3 DNA is TGTGCCACCAGTGGTTTAAGGTTTGGTGGCACAGATACGCAGTATTTT.